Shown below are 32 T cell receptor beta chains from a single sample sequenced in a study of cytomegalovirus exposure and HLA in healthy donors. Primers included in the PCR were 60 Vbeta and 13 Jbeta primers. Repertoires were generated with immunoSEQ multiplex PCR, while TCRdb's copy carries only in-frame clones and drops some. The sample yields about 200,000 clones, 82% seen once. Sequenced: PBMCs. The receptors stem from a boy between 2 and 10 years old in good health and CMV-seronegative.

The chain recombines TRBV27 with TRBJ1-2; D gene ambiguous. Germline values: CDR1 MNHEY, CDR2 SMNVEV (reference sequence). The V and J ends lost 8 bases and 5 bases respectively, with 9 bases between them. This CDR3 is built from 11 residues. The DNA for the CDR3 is TGTGCCAGCGGTGGCAGTTATGGCTACACCTTC. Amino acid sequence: CASGGSYGYTF.

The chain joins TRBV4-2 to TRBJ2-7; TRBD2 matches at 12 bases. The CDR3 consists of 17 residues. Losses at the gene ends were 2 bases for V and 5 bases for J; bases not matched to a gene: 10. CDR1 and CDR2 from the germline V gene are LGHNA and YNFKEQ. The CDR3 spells CASSQKVLLAGGHEQYF. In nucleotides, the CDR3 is TGTGCCAGCAGCCAAAAAGTCTTACTAGCGGGGGGTCACGAGCAGTACTTC.

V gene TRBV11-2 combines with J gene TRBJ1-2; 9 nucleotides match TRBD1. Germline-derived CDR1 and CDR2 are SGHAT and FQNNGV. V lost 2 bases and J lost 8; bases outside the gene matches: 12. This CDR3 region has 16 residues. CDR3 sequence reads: CASSLFKTGGIVGYTF. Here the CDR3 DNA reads TGTGCCAGCAGCTTATTCAAGACAGGGGGGATTGTGGGCTACACCTTC.

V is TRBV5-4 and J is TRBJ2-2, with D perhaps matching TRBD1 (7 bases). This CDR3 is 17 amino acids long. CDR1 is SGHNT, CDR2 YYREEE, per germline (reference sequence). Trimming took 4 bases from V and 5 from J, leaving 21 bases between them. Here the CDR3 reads CASSPPRQGRGTGELFF. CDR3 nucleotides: TGTGCCAGCAGCCCCCCACGACAGGGTCGGGGGACCGGGGAGCTGTTTTTT.

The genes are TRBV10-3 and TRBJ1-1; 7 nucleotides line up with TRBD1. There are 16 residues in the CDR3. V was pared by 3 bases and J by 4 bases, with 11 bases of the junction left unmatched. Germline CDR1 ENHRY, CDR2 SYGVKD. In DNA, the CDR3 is TGTGCCATCAGTGACCCCTACAGGGGAAAGAGCACTGAAGCTTTCTTT. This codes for CAISDPYRGKSTEAFF.

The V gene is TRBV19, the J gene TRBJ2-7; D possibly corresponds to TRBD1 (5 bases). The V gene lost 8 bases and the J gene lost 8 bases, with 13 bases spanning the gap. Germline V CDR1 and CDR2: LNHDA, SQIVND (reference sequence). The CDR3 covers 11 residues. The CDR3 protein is CASGQRQQQYF. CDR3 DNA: TGTGCCAGTGGCCAGAGACAGCAGCAGTACTTC.

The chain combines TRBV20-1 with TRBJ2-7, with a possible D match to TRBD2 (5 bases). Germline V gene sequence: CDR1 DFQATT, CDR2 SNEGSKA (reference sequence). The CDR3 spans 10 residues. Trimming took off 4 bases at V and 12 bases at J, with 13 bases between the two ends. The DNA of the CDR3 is TGCAGTGCTATGCCGGTTCGGGGGTACTTC. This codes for CSAMPVRGYF.

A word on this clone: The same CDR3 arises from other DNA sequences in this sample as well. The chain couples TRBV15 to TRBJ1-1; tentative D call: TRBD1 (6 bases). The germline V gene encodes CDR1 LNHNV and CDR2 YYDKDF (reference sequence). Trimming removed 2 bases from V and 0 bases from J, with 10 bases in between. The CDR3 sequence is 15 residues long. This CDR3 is CATSRSRTVNTEAFF. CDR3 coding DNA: TGTGCCACCAGCAGATCGAGGACAGTGAACACTGAAGCTTTCTTT.

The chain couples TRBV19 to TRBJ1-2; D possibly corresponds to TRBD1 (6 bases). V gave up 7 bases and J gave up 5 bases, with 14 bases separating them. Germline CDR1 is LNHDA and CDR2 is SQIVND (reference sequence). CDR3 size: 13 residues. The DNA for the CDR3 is TGTGCCAGTAAGGAGGGGGGGGTGTATGGCTACACCTTC. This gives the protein CASKEGGVYGYTF.

The DNA for the CDR3 is TGTGCCATCAGCCACCGGGGGGGGGAGAGCTCCTATAATTCACCCCTCCACTTT. Translating it yields CAISHRGGESSYNSPLHF. The V and J genes are TRBV10-3 and TRBJ1-6, with D tentatively TRBD1 (5 bases). The CDR3 consists of 18 residues. The V gene's germline CDR1 is ENHRY and CDR2 SYGVKD. The ends were cut back, 6 bases at V and 0 bases at J, with 18 bases in the middle.

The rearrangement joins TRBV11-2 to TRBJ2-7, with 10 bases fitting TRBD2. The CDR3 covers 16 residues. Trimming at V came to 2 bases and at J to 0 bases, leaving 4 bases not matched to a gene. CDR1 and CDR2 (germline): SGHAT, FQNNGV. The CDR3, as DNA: TGTGCCAGCAGCTTAAGCGGGGGGGATAGCTCCTACGAGCAGTACTTC. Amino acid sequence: CASSLSGGDSSYEQYF.

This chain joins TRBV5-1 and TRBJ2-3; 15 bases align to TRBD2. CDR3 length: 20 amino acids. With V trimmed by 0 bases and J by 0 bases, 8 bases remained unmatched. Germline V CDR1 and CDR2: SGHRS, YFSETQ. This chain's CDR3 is CASSLGPGLAGGDSTDTQYF. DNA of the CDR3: TGCGCCAGCAGCTTGGGGCCGGGACTAGCGGGGGGTGATAGCACAGATACGCAGTATTTT.

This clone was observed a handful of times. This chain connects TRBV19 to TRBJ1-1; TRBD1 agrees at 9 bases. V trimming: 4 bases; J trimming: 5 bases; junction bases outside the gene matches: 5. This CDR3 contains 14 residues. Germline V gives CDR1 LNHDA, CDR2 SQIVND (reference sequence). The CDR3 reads CASSRGTGSTEAFF. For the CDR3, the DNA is TGTGCCAGTAGTAGAGGGACAGGGAGTACTGAAGCTTTCTTT.

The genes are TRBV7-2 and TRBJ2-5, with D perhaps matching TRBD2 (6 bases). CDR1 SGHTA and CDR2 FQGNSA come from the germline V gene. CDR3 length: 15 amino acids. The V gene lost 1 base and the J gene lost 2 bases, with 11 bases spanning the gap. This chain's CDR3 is CASSLGLSGQETQYF. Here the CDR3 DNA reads TGTGCCAGCAGCTTAGGCCTTAGCGGACAAGAGACCCAGTACTTC. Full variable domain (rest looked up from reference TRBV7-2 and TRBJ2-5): GAGVSQSPSNKVTEKGKDVELRCDPISGHTALYWYRQSLGQGLEFLIYFQGNSAPDKSGLPSDRFSAERTGGSVSTLTIQRTQQEDSAVYLCASSLGLSGQETQYFGPGTRLLVL.

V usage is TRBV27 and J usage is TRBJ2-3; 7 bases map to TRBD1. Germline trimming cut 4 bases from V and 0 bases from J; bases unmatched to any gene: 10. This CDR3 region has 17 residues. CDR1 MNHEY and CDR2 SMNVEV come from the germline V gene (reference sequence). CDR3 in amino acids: CASSSSGTAPSTDTQYF. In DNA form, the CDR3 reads TGTGCCAGCAGTTCGTCCGGGACAGCTCCTAGCACAGATACGCAGTATTTT.

For the CDR3, the DNA is TGTGCCAGCAGTTACTCGAGGCAGTTCTACACCTTC. Protein sequence: CASSYSRQFYTF. The chain carries TRBV6-6 and TRBJ1-2; D not resolved. V was pared by 0 bases and J by 10 bases, with 9 bases between. Per germline, CDR1 MNHNY and CDR2 SVGAGI (reference sequence). The CDR3 totals 12 residues.

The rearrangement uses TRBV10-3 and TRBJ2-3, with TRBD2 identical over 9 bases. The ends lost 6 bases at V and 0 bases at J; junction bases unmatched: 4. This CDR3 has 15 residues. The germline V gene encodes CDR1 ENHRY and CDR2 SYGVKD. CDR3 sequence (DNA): TGTGCCATCAGCCCTAGCGGGGATAGCACAGATACGCAGTATTTT. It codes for CAISPSGDSTDTQYF.

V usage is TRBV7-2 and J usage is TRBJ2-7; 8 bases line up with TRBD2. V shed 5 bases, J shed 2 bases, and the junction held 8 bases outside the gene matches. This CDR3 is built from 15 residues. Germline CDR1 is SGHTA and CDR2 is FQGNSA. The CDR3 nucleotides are TGTGCCAGCAGCACAGGAGCGGGGGCCCCCTACGAGCAGTACTTC. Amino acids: CASSTGAGAPYEQYF.

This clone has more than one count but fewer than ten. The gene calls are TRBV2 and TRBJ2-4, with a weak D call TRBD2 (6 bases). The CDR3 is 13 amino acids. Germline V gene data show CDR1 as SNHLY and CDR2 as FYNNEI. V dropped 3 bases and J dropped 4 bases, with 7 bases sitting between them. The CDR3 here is CASSDAGKNIQYF. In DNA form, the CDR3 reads TGTGCCAGCAGTGATGCGGGGAAAAACATTCAGTACTTC. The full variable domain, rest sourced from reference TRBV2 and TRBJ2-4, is EPEVTQTPSHQVTQMGQEVILRCVPISNHLYFYWYRQILGQKVEFLVSFYNNEISEKSEIFDDQFSVERPDGSNFTLKIRSTKLEDSAMYFCASSDAGKNIQYFGAGTRLSVL.

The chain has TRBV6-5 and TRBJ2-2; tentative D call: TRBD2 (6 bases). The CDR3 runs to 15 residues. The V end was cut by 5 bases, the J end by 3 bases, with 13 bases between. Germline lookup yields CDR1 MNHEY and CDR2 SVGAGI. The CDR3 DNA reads TGTGCCAGCAGTGGCGTCGGGGGATACACCGGGGAGCTGTTTTTT. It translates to CASSGVGGYTGELFF.

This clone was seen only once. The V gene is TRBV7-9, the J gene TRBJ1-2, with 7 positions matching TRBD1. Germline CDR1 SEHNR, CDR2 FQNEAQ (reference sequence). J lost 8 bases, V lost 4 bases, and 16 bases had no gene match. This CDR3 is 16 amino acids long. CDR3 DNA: TGTGCCAGCAGCTCCCCGACAGGGATAGATTCGGGGGGCTACACCTTC. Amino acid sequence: CASSSPTGIDSGGYTF. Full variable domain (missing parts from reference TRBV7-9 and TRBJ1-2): DTGVSQNPRHKITKRGQNVTFRCDPISEHNRLYWYRQTLGQGPEFLTYFQNEAQLEKSRLLSDRFSAERPKGSFSTLEIQRTEQGDSAMYLCASSSPTGIDSGGYTFGSGTRLTVV.

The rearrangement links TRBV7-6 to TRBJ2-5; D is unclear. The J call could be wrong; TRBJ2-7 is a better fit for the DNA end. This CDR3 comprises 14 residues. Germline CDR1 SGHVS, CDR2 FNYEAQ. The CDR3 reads CASSITTHGGEQYF. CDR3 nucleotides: TGTGCCAGCAGTATAACTACTCATGGTGGCGAGCAGTACTTC.

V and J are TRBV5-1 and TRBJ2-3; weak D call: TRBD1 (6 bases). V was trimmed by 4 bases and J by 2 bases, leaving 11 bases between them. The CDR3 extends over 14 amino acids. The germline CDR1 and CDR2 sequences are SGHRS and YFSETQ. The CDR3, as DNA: TGCGCCAGCAGCAATCGACAGGTCACAGATACGCAGTATTTT. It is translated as CASSNRQVTDTQYF.

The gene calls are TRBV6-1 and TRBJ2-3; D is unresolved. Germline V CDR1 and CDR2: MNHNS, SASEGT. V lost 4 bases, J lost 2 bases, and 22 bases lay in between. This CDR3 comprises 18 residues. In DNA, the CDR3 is TGTGCCAGCAGTGGCCCGGGTTCTTGGTTGGCCCCCACAGATACGCAGTATTTT. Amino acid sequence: CASSGPGSWLAPTDTQYF.

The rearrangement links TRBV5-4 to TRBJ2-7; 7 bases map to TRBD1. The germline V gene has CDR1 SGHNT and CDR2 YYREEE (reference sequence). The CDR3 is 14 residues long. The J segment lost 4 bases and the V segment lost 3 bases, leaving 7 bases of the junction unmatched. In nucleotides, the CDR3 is TGTGCCAGCAGCTCGGGACAGCCTAAATACGAGCAGTACTTC. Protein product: CASSSGQPKYEQYF.

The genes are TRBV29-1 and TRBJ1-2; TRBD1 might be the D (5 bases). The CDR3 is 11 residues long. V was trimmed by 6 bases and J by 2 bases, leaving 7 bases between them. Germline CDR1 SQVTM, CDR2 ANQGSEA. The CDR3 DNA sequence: TGCAGCGTGACAGAGAACTATGGCTACACCTTC. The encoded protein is CSVTENYGYTF.

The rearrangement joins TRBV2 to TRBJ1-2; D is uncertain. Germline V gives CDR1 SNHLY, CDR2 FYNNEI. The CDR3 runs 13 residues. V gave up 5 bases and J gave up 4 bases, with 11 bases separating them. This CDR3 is CASSWTGSYGYTF. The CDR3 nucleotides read TGTGCCAGCAGTTGGACGGGGAGCTATGGCTACACCTTC.

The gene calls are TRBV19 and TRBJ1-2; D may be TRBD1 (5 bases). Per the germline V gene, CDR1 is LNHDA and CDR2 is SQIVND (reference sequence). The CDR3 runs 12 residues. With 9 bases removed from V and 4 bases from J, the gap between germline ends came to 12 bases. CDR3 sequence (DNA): TGTGCCAGCAGTCCCGACAGCTATGGCTACACCTTC. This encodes CASSPDSYGYTF.

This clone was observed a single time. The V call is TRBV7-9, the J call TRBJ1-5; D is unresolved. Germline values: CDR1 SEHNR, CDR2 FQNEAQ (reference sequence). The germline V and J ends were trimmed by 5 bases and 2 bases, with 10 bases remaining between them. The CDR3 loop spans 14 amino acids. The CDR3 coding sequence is TGTGCCAGCAGCCCCCCCACAGGCAATCAGCCCCAGCATTTT. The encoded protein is CASSPPTGNQPQHF.

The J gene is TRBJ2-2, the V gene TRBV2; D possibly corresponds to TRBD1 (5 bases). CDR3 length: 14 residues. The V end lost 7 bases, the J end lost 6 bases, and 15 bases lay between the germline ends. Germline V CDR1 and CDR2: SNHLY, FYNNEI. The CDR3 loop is CASKAGFIAGELFF. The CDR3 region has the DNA TGTGCCAGCAAGGCAGGGTTTATCGCCGGGGAGCTGTTTTTT.

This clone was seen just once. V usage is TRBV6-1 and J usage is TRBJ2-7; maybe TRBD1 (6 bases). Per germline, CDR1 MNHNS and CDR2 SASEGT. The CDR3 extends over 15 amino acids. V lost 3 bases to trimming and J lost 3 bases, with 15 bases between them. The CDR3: CASSDGTPVDYEQYF. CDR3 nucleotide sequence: TGTGCCAGCAGTGACGGGACACCGGTGGACTACGAGCAGTACTTC.

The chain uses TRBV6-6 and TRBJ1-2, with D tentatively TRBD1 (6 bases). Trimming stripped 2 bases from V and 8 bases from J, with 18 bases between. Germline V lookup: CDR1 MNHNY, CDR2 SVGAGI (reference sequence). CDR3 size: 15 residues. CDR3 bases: TGTGCCAGCAGTTACCCAGGGAGCCAGGGGCGAGGCTACACCTTC. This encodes CASSYPGSQGRGYTF.